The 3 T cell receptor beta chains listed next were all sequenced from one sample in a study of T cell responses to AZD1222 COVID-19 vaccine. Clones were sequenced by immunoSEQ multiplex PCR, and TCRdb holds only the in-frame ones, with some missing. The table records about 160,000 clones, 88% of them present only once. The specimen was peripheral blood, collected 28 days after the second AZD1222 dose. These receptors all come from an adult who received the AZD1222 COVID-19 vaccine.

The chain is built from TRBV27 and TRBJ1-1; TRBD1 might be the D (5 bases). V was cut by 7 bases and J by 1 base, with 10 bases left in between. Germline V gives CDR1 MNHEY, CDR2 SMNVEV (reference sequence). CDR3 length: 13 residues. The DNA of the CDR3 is TGTGCCAGCATGTTCAGGGAGAACACTGAAGCTTTCTTT. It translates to CASMFRENTEAFF.

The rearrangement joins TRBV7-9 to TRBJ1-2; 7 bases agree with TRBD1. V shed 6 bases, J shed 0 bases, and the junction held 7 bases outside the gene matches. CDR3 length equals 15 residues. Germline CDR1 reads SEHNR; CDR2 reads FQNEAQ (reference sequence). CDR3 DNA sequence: TGTGCCAGCAGTCTCGACAGGGATCCTAACTATGGCTACACCTTC. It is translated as CASSLDRDPNYGYTF.

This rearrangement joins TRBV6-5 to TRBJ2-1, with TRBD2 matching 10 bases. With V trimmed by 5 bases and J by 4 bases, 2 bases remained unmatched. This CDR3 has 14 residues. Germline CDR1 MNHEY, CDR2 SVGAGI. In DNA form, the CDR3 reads TGTGCCAGCAGTCTAGCGGGGGATTACAATGAGCAGTTCTTC. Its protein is CASSLAGDYNEQFF.